This passage covers 10 T cell receptor beta chains from one sample sequenced in a study of shared clonotypes between healthy human individuals. Sequencing used immunoSEQ multiplex PCR; TCRdb keeps in-frame clones, though not all of them. The table lists about 2.4 million clones, 93% of them singletons. The sample was naive CD4+ T cells from PBMCs. The subset was: CD45RA+ positively selected. These receptors were taken from a man between 18 and 35 years old in good health. Some clones in this sample may be carry-over from other donors' samples.

This clone has a single count. The V gene is TRBV5-4, the J gene TRBJ2-1; D gene uncertain. In germline, CDR1 is SGHNT, CDR2 YYREEE (reference sequence). This CDR3 spans 15 amino acids. Trimming took 5 bases from V and 0 from J, leaving 12 bases between them. This chain's CDR3 is CASSLPIFSYNEQFF. DNA of the CDR3: TGTGCCAGCAGTTTACCCATATTCTCCTACAATGAGCAGTTCTTC. Based on the CDR3 plus reference TRBV5-4 and TRBJ2-1, the full variable domain is ETGVTQSPTHLIKTRGQQVTLRCSSQSGHNTVSWYQQALGQGPQFIFQYYREEENGRGNFPPRFSGLQFPNYSSELNVNALELDDSALYLCASSLPIFSYNEQFFGPGTRLTVL.

The chain couples TRBV7-2 to TRBJ2-2, with 7 nucleotides matching TRBD2. V dropped 4 bases and J dropped 0; count of bases not matched to a gene: 2. The germline V gene has CDR1 SGHTA and CDR2 FQGNSA. CDR3 length: 15 amino acids. The CDR3: CASSSAGTNTGELFF. Here the CDR3 DNA reads TGTGCCAGCAGCTCAGCGGGGACGAACACCGGGGAGCTGTTTTTT.

The V call is TRBV6-5, the J call TRBJ2-3; D gene ambiguous. The CDR3 has 14 residues. Trimming shortened V by 0 bases and J by 0 bases, and 4 bases separated the two germline ends. Looked up from germline, CDR1 is MNHEY and CDR2 is SVGAGI. CDR3 nucleotide sequence: TGTGCCAGCAGTTACTCCCACAGCACAGATACGCAGTATTTT. Protein: CASSYSHSTDTQYF.

The rearrangement joins TRBV7-9 to TRBJ2-1; 9 nucleotides agree with TRBD2. Trimming at V came to 5 bases and at J to 0 bases, leaving 11 bases not matched to a gene. The CDR3 length is 18 residues. The germline V gene has CDR1 SEHNR and CDR2 FQNEAQ (reference sequence). The CDR3 region is CASSPRLAALSSYNEQFF. In nucleotides, the CDR3 is TGTGCCAGCAGCCCACGACTAGCGGCACTCTCCTCCTACAATGAGCAGTTCTTC.

Only one count was recorded for this clone. V is TRBV14 and J is TRBJ2-5; a possible D gene is TRBD2 (5 bases). Trimming removed 0 bases at V and 5 bases at J, with 10 bases between. Germline V gene sequence: CDR1 SGHDN, CDR2 FVKESK. CDR3 size: 14 residues. CDR3 residues: CASSQDVRGETQYF. DNA of the CDR3: TGTGCCAGCAGCCAAGATGTGAGAGGGGAGACCCAGTACTTC.

The V and J genes are TRBV7-2 and TRBJ1-2; no clear D gene. Germline V CDR1 and CDR2: SGHTA, FQGNSA. V lost 1 base and J 0 bases, leaving 12 bases between the germline ends. The CDR3 length is 16 residues. CDR3 region: CASSLDRPLSNYGYTF. CDR3 in DNA: TGTGCCAGCAGCTTAGATCGGCCACTTTCTAACTATGGCTACACCTTC.

The chain couples TRBV29-1 to TRBJ2-2; 8 nucleotides line up with TRBD1. CDR1 SQVTM and CDR2 ANQGSEA come from the germline V gene. The V gene end was trimmed by 4 bases and the J gene end by 7 bases; junction bases not matched to a gene: 8. CDR3 size: 14 residues. The CDR3 region is CSVAPQGVVGELFF. CDR3 DNA sequence: TGCAGCGTTGCCCCACAGGGGGTGGTCGGGGAGCTGTTTTTT.

The V call is TRBV7-6, the J call TRBJ2-7; D might be TRBD2 (6 bases). CDR3 length: 15 amino acids. Germline values: CDR1 SGHVS, CDR2 FNYEAQ. The V end was cut by 5 bases, the J end by 0 bases, with 14 bases between. CDR3 in amino acids: CASSPGLRLSYEQYF. As DNA, the CDR3 is TGTGCCAGCAGCCCGGGACTGCGCCTCTCCTACGAGCAGTACTTC.

The rearrangement joins TRBV27 to TRBJ1-2; 8 bases match TRBD1. With V trimmed by 6 bases and J by 5 bases, 8 bases remained unmatched. Germline CDR1 and CDR2: MNHEY and SMNVEV (reference sequence). The CDR3 length is 14 residues. CDR3 in DNA: TGTGCCAGCAGCCCCGGGACAGGACGATATGGCTACACCTTC. It is translated as CASSPGTGRYGYTF.

V is TRBV7-3 and J is TRBJ2-1; a weak D match, TRBD2 (7 bases). The CDR3 loop spans 14 amino acids. Trimming shortened V by 5 bases and J by 9 bases, and 17 bases separated the two germline ends. CDR1 SGHTA and CDR2 FQGTGA come from the germline V gene. The CDR3 is CASSHRGAVGEQFF. In DNA form, the CDR3 reads TGTGCCAGCAGCCATCGGGGGGCAGTCGGTGAGCAGTTCTTC.